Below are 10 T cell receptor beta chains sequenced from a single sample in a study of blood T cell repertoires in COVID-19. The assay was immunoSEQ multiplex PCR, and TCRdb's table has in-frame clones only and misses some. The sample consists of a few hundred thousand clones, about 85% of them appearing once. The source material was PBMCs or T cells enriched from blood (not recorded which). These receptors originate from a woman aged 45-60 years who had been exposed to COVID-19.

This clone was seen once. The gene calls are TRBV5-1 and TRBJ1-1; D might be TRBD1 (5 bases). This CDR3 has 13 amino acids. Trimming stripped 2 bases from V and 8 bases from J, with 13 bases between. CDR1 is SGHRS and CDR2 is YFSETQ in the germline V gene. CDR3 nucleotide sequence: TGCGCCAGCAGCTTCGGCGGGGAGGGGGAAGCTTTCTTT. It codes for CASSFGGEGEAFF.

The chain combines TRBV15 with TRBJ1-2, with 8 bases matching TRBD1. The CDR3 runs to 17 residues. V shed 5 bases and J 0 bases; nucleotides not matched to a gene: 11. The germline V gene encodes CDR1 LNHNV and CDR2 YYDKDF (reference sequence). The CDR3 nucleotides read TGTGCCACCAGCCTTCTCGGACAGGGAGGGACTAACTATGGCTACACCTTC. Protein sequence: CATSLLGQGGTNYGYTF. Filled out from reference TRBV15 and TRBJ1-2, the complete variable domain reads DAMVIQNPRYQVTQFGKPVTLSCSQTLNHNVMYWYQQKSSQAPKLLFHYYDKDFNNEADTPDNFQSRRPNTSFCFLDIRSPGLGDTAMYLCATSLLGQGGTNYGYTFGSGTRLTVV.

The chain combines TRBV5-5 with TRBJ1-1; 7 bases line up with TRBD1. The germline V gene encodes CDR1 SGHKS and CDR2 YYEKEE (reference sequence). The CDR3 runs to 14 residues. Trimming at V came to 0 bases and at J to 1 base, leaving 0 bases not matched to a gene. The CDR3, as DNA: TGTGCCAGCAGCTTGGAGGGGGCGAACACTGAAGCTTTCTTT. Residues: CASSLEGANTEAFF.

CDR3 protein: CASSVGAVGSEAFF. Written as DNA, the CDR3 is TGTGCCAGCAGCGTAGGGGCAGTCGGATCTGAAGCTTTCTTT. The chain combines TRBV9 with TRBJ1-1; no clear D gene. With 0 bases removed from V and 6 bases from J, the gap between germline ends came to 12 bases. Germline V gene lookup returns CDR1 SGDLS and CDR2 YYNGEE. This CDR3 has 14 residues.

The CDR3 sequence is CASSQDPGERVPGNTIYF. DNA for the CDR3: TGTGCCAGCAGCCAAGATCCAGGGGAAAGGGTCCCTGGAAACACCATATATTTT. The V and J genes are TRBV3-1 (or the pseudogene TRBV3-2) and TRBJ1-3, with a tentative D call TRBD1 (6 bases). The CDR3 has 18 residues. The ends were cut back, 0 bases at V and 2 bases at J, with 17 bases in the middle. CDR1 is LGHDT, CDR2 YNNKEL, per germline (reference sequence).

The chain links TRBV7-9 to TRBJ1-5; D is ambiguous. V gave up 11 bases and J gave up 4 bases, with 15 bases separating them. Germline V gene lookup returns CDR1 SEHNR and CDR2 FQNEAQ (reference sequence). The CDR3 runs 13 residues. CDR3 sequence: CAGNSGSNQPQHF. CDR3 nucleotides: TGTGCCGGAAATTCAGGTTCAAATCAGCCCCAGCATTTT.

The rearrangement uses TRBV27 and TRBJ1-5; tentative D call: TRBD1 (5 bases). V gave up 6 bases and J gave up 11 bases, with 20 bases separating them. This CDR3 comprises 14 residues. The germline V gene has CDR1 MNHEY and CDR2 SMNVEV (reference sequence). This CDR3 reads CASRNLAGPPAQHF. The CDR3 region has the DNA TGTGCCAGCAGAAATTTGGCGGGGCCCCCGGCCCAGCATTTT.

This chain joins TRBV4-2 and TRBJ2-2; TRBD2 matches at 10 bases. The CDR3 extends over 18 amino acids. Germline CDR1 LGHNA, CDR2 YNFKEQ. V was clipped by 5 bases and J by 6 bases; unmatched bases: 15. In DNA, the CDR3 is TGTGCCAGCAGCAGGGGAGGGGCTACTAGCGGGGCGTCCGGGGAGCTGTTTTTT. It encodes CASSRGGATSGASGELFF.

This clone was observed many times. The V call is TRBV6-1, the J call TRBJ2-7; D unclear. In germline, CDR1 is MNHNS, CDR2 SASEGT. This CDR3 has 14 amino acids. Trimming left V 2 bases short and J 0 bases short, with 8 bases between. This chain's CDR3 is CASSEQSTSYEQYF. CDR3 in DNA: TGTGCCAGCAGTGAACAAAGCACCTCCTACGAGCAGTACTTC.

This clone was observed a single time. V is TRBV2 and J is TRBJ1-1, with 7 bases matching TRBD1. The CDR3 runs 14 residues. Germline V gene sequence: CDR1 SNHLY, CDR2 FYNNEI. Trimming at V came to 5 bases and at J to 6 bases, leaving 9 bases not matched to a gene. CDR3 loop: CASSRVTGQAEAFF. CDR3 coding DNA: TGTGCCAGCAGTCGGGTTACCGGACAGGCTGAAGCTTTCTTT.